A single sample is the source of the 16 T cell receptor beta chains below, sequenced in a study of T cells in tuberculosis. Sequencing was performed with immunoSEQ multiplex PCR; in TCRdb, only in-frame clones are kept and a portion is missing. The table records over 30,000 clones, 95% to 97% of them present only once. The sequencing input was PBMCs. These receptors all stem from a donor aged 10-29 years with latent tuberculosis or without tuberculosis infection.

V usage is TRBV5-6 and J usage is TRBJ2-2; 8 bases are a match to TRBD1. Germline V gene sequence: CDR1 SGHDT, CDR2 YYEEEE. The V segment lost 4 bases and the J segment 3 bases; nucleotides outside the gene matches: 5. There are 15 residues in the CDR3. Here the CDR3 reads CASSLQGAYTGELFF. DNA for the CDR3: TGTGCCAGCAGCCTGCAGGGGGCGTACACCGGGGAGCTGTTTTTT.

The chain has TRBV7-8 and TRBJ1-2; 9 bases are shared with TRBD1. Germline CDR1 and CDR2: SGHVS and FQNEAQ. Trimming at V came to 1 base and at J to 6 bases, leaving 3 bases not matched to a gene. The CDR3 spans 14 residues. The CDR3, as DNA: TGTGCCAGCAGCTTAGTAGGACAGGGGAATGGCTACACCTTC. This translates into CASSLVGQGNGYTF.

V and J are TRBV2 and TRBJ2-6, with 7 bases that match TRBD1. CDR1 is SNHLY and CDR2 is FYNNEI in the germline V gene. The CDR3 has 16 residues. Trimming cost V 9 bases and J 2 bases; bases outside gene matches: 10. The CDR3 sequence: CASATGLSAGANVLTF. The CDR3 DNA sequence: TGTGCCAGTGCGACAGGGTTATCTGCTGGGGCCAACGTCCTGACTTTC.

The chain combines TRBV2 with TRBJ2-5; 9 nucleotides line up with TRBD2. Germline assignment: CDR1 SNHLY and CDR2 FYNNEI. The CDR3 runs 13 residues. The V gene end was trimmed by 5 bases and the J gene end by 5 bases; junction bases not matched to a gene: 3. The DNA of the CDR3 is TGTGCCAGCAGTAGGGCGGGGGGGGAGACCCAGTACTTC. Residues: CASSRAGGETQYF. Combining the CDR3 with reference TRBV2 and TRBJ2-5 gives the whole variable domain EPEVTQTPSHQVTQMGQEVILRCVPISNHLYFYWYRQILGQKVEFLVSFYNNEISEKSEIFDDQFSVERPDGSNFTLKIRSTKLEDSAMYFCASSRAGGETQYFGPGTRLLVL.

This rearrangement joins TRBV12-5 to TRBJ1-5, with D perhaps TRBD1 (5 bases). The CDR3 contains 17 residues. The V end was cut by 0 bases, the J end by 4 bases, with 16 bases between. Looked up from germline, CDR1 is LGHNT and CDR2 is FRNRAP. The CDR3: CASGLVLGGMPNQPQHF. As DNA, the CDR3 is TGTGCTAGTGGTTTGGTACTGGGGGGGATGCCGAATCAGCCCCAGCATTTT.

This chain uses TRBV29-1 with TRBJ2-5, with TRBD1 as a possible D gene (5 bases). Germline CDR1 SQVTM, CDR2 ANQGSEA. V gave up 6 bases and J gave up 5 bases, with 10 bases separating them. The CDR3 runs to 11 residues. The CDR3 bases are TGCAGCGTGGGGCCCATGGAGACCCAGTACTTC. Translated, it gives CSVGPMETQYF. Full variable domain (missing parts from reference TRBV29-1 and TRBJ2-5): SAVISQKPSRDICQRGTSLTIQCQVDSQVTMMFWYRQQPGQSLTLIATANQGSEATYESGFVIDKFPISRPNLTFSTLTVSNMSPEDSSIYLCSVGPMETQYFGPGTRLLVL.

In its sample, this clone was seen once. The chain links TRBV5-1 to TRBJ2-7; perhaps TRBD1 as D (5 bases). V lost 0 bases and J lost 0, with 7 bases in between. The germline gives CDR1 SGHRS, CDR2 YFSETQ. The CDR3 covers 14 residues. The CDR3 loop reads CASSLVRGSYEQYF. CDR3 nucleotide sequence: TGCGCCAGCAGCTTGGTTAGGGGCTCCTACGAGCAGTACTTC.

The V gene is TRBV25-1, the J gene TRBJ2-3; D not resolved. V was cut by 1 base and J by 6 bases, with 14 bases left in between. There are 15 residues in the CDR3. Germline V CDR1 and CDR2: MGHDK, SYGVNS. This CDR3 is CASSESQQISDTQYF. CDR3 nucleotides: TGTGCCAGCAGTGAATCCCAACAGATTTCCGATACGCAGTATTTT.

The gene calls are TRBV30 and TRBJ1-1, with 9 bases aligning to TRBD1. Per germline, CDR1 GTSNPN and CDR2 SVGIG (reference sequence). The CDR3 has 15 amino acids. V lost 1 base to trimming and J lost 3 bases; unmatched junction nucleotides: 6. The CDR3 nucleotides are TGTGCCTGGAGTGAGGCCGACAGGGGGGACACTGAAGCTTTCTTT. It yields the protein CAWSEADRGDTEAFF.

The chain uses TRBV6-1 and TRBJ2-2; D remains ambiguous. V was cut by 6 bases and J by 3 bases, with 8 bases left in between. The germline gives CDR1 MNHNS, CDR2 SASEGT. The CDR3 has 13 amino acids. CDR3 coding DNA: TGTGCCAGCAGGGCTAGTCACACCGGGGAGCTGTTTTTT. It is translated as CASRASHTGELFF.

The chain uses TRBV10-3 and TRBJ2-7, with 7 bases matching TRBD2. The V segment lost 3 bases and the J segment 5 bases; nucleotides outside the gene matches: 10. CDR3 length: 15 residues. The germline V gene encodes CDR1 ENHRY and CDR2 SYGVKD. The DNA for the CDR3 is TGTGCCATCAGTGAAAAATTATCAGCGGGGAACGAGCAGTACTTC. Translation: CAISEKLSAGNEQYF.

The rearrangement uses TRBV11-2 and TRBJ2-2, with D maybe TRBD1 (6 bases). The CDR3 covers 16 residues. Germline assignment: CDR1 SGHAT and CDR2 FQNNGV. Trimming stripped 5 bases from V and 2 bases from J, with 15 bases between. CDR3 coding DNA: TGTGCCAGCAGCCCGCGTCGAGGGGGAAACACCGGGGAGCTGTTTTTT. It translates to CASSPRRGGNTGELFF.

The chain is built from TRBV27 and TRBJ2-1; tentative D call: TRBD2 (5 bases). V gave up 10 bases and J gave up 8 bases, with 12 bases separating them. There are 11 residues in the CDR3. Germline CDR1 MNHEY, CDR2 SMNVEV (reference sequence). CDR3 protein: CATGRGYEQFF. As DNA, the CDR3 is TGTGCCACCGGCCGGGGTTATGAGCAGTTCTTC.

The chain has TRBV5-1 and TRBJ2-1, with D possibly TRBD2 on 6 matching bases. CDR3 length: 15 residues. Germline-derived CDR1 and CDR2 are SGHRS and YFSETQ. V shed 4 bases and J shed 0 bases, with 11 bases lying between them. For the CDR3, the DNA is TGCGCCAGCAGCGGGGCGGGATACTCCTACAATGAGCAGTTCTTC. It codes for CASSGAGYSYNEQFF.

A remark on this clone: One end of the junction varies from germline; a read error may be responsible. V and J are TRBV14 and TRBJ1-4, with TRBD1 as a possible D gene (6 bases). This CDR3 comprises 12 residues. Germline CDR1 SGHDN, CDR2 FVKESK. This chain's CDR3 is CASSQAPGQRIF. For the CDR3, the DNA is TGTGCCAGCAGCCAAGCACCGGGACAAAGGATTTTT.

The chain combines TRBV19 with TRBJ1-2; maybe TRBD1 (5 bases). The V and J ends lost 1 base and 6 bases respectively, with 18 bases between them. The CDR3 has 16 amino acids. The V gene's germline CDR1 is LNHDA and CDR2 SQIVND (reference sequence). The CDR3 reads CASSIAGNQLSDGYTF. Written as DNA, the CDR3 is TGTGCCAGTAGTATAGCAGGGAACCAACTTTCCGATGGCTACACCTTC. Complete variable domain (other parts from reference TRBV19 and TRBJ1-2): DGGITQSPKYLFRKEGQNVTLSCEQNLNHDAMYWYRQDPGQGLRLIYYSQIVNDFQKGDIAEGYSVSREKKESFPLTVTSAQKNPTAFYLCASSIAGNQLSDGYTFGSGTRLTVV.